This T cell receptor (beta chain) was found in a study of T cell repertoires in cytomegalovirus infection (dated by TCRdb to the late 2010s). As for the study more broadly: Alongside well-studied HLA-B-restricted epitopes, the peptide stimulations were aimed at recently identified HLA-C-restricted CMV epitopes, whose presentation resists viral immunomodulation. The HLA type of each donor mattered for the analysis, because public TCR beta signatures pointed to carriage of CMV infection along with the matching HLA type.

To note about this clonotype: This receptor's antigen is unknown. Within one base of it there is no much larger clone, and no base qualities were kept.

The treatment or condition label of this sample denotes: in vitro stimulation with specific CMV peptide epitopes to enrich CMV-specific T cells. Sequenced using an Illumina HiSeq 1500. In TCRdb, the public reads were trimmed at Q25 with fastp and aligned with MiXCR, with productive beta chains retained. Every entry covers one CDR3 protein and lists the most common genes and DNA from its rows. Present in this sample are some 940,000 distinct CDR3 sequences, approximately 33% of which were seen just once. The ten largest clones capture roughly 13% of the sample. Study-wide conclusions, independent of this receptor: The ex vivo response was dominated by HLA-C-restricted CMV-specific TCR beta clonotypes, which also provided the single most frequent clonotype in two of eight donors. In both this cohort and an independent cohort of under 450 donors, the cumulative frequency of public TCR beta family members distinguished carriers of CMV infection plus the relevant HLA type.

This TCR came from a human donor in good health (CMV status not recorded). Some clones in this sample may be carry-over from other donors' samples. Sequencing was performed on cultured CD8+ T cells from PBMCs, taken from culture after CMV antigen stimulation.

CDR3 loop: CAIWGGPYNEQFF. In nucleotides, the sequence is TGTGCCATCTGGGGGGGTCCCTACAATGAGCAGTTCTTC. Rearrangement joined TRBV12-3 or TRBV12-4 to TRBJ2-1, with 7 junctional bases fitting TRBD2. Clipping removes 10 bases from V and 2 bases from J, with 5 as the unmatched junction base count. The cysteine opens and the phenylalanine closes a CDR3 of 13 amino acids. Only CDR3 DNA remains: 39 bases, in frame from the first base.